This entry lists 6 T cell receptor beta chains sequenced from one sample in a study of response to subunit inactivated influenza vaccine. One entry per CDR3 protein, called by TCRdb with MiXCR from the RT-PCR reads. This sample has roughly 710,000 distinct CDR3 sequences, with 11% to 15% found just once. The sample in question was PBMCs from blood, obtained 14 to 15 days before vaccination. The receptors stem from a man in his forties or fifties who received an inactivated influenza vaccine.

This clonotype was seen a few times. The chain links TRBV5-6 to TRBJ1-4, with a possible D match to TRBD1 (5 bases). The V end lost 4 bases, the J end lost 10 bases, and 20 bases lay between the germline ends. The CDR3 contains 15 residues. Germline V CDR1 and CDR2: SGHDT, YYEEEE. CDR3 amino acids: CASSPRQTKGGKLFF. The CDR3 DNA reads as TGTGCCAGCAGCCCCAGACAGACTAAAGGAGGAAAACTGTTTTTT. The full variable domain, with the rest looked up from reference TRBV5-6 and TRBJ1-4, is DAGVTQSPTHLIKTRGQQVTLRCSPKSGHDTVSWYQQALGQGPQFIFQYYEEEERQRGNFPDRFSGHQFPNYSSELNVNALLLGDSALYLCASSPRQTKGGKLFFGSGTQLSVL.

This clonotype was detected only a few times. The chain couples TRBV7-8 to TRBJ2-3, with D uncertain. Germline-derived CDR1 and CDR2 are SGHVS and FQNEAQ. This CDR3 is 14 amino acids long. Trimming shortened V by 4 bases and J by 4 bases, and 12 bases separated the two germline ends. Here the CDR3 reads CASSSPWTADTQYF. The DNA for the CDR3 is TGTGCCAGCAGCTCCCCGTGGACCGCAGATACGCAGTATTTT.

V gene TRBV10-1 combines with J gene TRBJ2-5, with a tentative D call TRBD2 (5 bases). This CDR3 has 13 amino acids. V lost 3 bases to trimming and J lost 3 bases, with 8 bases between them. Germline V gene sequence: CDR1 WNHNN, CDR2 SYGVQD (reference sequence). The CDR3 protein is CASSELGKETQYF. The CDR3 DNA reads TGCGCCAGCAGTGAACTAGGAAAAGAGACCCAGTACTTC.

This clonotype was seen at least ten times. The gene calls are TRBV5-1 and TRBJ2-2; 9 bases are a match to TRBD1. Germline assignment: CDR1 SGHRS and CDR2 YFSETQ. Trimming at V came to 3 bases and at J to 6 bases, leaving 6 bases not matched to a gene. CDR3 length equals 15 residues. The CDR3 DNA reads TGCGCCAGCAGCTCCCGGGACAGGGAGGCCGGGGAGCTGTTTTTT. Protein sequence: CASSSRDREAGELFF.

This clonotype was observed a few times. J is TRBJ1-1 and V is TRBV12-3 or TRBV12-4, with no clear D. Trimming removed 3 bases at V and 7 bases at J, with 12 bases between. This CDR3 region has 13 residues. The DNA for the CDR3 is TGTGCCAGCAGTTTTTATCTGGGCAGTGAAGCTTTCTTT. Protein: CASSFYLGSEAFF.

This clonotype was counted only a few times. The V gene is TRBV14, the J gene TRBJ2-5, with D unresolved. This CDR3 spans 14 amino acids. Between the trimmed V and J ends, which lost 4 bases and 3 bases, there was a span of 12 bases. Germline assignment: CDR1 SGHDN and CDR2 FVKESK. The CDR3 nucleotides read TGTGCCAGCAGCCTCAAAGGTGCGAAAGAGACCCAGTACTTC. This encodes CASSLKGAKETQYF.